The 16 T cell receptor beta chains presented below share a single source sample, sequenced in a study of T cell responses to AZD1222 COVID-19 vaccine. Assay used: immunoSEQ multiplex PCR; TCRdb lists only in-frame clones, some missing. This table has over 150,000 clones, roughly nine tenths appearing once. Here the sequenced sample was peripheral blood, taken on day 0 of MenACWY control vaccination. The origin of the receptors is an adult in good health.

The chain links TRBV18 to TRBJ2-7; 9 bases align to TRBD2. J gave up 4 bases and V 3 bases, and 1 base lay outside the gene matches. Germline V gene data show CDR1 as KGHSH and CDR2 as LQKENI. CDR3 length equals 13 residues. Here the CDR3 reads CASSPGLAYEQYF. In DNA form, the CDR3 reads TGTGCCAGCTCACCGGGACTAGCTTACGAGCAGTACTTC.

This chain joins TRBV19 and TRBJ2-7; D unresolved. V dropped 5 bases and J dropped 7 bases, with 15 bases sitting between them. The germline CDR1 and CDR2 sequences are LNHDA and SQIVND (reference sequence). The CDR3 totals 13 residues. The CDR3 protein is CASSPTLTREQYF. As DNA, the CDR3 is TGTGCCAGTAGTCCAACCCTGACAAGAGAGCAGTACTTC.

The chain has TRBV20-1 and TRBJ2-7; D may be TRBD2 (5 bases). Germline V gene sequence: CDR1 DFQATT, CDR2 SNEGSKA (reference sequence). The V and J ends lost 3 bases and 4 bases respectively, with 7 bases between them. The CDR3 is 11 amino acids. CDR3 DNA: TGCAGTGCTAGCGGGGATTACGAGCAGTACTTC. Protein product: CSASGDYEQYF.

The chain recombines TRBV28 with TRBJ2-1, with TRBD2 matching over 13 bases. The germline CDR1 and CDR2 sequences are MDHEN and SYDVKM. The CDR3 runs 20 residues. Germline trimming cut 5 bases from V and 0 bases from J; bases unmatched to any gene: 13. In DNA, the CDR3 is TGTGCCAGCAGTACCCGCCGAGGACTAGCGGGAGTCTCCTCCTACAATGAGCAGTTCTTC. This gives the protein CASSTRRGLAGVSSYNEQFF.

The CDR3 DNA reads as TGTGCAACCGGGACTAGCGGGAGGGCCTTTAATGAGCAGTTCTTC. Residues: CATGTSGRAFNEQFF. The V gene is TRBV7-8, the J gene TRBJ2-1; 16 bases map to TRBD2. In germline, CDR1 is SGHVS, CDR2 FQNEAQ. CDR3 size: 15 residues.

The CDR3 is CASSQRDSQYF. The CDR3 nucleotides read TGTGCCAGCAGCCAAAGGGATTCGCAGTACTTC. This chain joins TRBV3-1 (or the pseudogene TRBV3-2) and TRBJ2-7; no definite D call. There are 11 residues in the CDR3. The germline gives CDR1 LGHDT, CDR2 YNNKEL (reference sequence). Trimming cost V 2 bases and J 9 bases, with 8 bases left between them.

The chain is built from TRBV18 and TRBJ2-3, with D perhaps TRBD2 (7 bases). Germline CDR1 and CDR2: KGHSH and LQKENI. Trimming took 6 bases from V and 3 from J, leaving 19 bases between them. The CDR3 is 16 amino acids. For the CDR3, the DNA is TGTGCCAGCTCCCACCAGCCTAAGGGGGGGACAGATACGCAGTATTTT. Translation: CASSHQPKGGTDTQYF. Based on the CDR3 plus reference TRBV18 and TRBJ2-3, the full variable domain is NAGVMQNPRHLVRRRGQEARLRCSPMKGHSHVYWYRQLPEEGLKFMVYLQKENIIDESGMPKERFSAEFPKEGPSILRIQQVVRGDSAAYFCASSHQPKGGTDTQYFGPGTRLTVL.

V and J are TRBV25-1 and TRBJ2-7, with 10 nucleotides matching TRBD2. The V segment lost 11 bases and the J segment 4 bases; nucleotides outside the gene matches: 8. The germline CDR1 and CDR2 sequences are MGHDK and SYGVNS. The CDR3 is made up of 13 amino acids. CDR3: CAYGASGRYEQYF. Written as DNA, the CDR3 is TGTGCCTACGGGGCTAGCGGGAGATACGAGCAGTACTTC.

This chain links TRBV3-1 (or the pseudogene TRBV3-2) with TRBJ2-1, with 7 bases fitting TRBD1. The CDR3 runs 12 residues. Germline lookup yields CDR1 LGHDT and CDR2 YNNKEL (reference sequence). With V trimmed by 4 bases and J by 9 bases, 3 bases remained unmatched. The CDR3 loop reads CASSRQGGEQFF. The CDR3 DNA is TGTGCCAGCAGCCGACAGGGCGGTGAGCAGTTCTTC.

V usage is TRBV3-1 (or the pseudogene TRBV3-2) and J usage is TRBJ2-5; no reliable D call. Germline V lookup: CDR1 LGHDT, CDR2 YNNKEL (reference sequence). Trimming stripped 4 bases from V and 5 bases from J, with 17 bases between. CDR3 length: 15 residues. CDR3 in DNA: TGTGCCAGCAGCCGCACATCGGCCAGTCGGGAGACCCAGTACTTC. Protein product: CASSRTSASRETQYF.

This clone was observed a single time. The chain couples TRBV5-3 to TRBJ1-5; no clear D gene. TRBV5-3 is identified as an open reading frame with a role that is uncertain. Trimming removed 1 base at V and 4 bases at J, with 6 bases between. This CDR3 has 13 amino acids. CDR3 nucleotides: TGTGCCAGAAGCTTGCGCGGTAATCAGCCCCAGCATTTT. This encodes CARSLRGNQPQHF.

The chain recombines TRBV5-1 with TRBJ2-1; 11 nucleotides match TRBD2. The CDR3 spans 16 residues. Trimming removed 3 bases from V and 9 bases from J; junction bases left unmatched: 11. The germline CDR1 and CDR2 sequences are SGHRS and YFSETQ. This CDR3 is CASSWGQLAGVGEQFF. CDR3 DNA: TGCGCCAGCAGCTGGGGTCAACTAGCGGGAGTAGGTGAGCAGTTCTTC.

The rearrangement joins TRBV11-3 to TRBJ1-3, with D possibly TRBD1 on 6 matching bases. Germline V gene lookup returns CDR1 SGHNT and CDR2 YENEEA. This CDR3 has 16 amino acids. V was pared by 5 bases and J by 0 bases, with 14 bases between. This CDR3 is CASSPRQASSGNTIYF. DNA of the CDR3: TGTGCCAGCAGCCCGCGACAGGCAAGCTCTGGAAACACCATATATTTT.

The chain couples TRBV7-6 to TRBJ1-4; 7 nucleotides align to TRBD1. The CDR3 runs to 13 residues. Germline CDR1 and CDR2: SGHVS and FNYEAQ. The V and J ends lost 8 bases and 5 bases, in that order; junction bases with no gene match: 5. This CDR3 reads CASSTGFNEKLFF. CDR3 nucleotide sequence: TGTGCCAGCTCGACAGGGTTCAATGAAAAACTGTTTTTT.

The chain has TRBV12-3 or TRBV12-4 and TRBJ2-7, with D perhaps TRBD2 (5 bases). V was shortened by 8 bases and J by 3 bases, with 8 bases between the two germline ends. There are 11 residues in the CDR3. CDR3 loop: CASGRGYEQYF. The CDR3 DNA reads as TGTGCCAGCGGACGGGGCTACGAGCAGTACTTC.

A note on this clone: The junction shows a germline mismatch at one end, possibly a read error. The V gene is TRBV18, the J gene TRBJ2-7; D is tentatively TRBD1 or TRBD2 (5 bases each). Looked up from germline, CDR1 is KGHSH and CDR2 is LQKENI. There are 14 residues in the CDR3. CDR3 nucleotides: TGTGCCAGCTCACAGACGGGACGGAGCCTAAGTTCGAACTTC. Residues: CASSQTGRSLSSNF. The variable domain in full, with the rest retrieved from reference TRBV18 and TRBJ2-7, is NAGVMQNPRHLVRRRGQEARLRCSPMKGHSHVYWYRQLPEEGLKFMVYLQKENIIDESGMPKERFSAEFPKEGPSILRIQQVVRGDSAAYFCASSQTGRSLSSNFGPGTRLTVT.